These 4 T cell receptor beta chains originate from one sample sequenced in a study of shared clonotypes between healthy human individuals. Positively selected for CCR7, the CD45RO-negative cells used as naive CD8 cells excluded terminally differentiated effector memory CD45RA+ cells. Some clones are missing from TCRdb's copy, which holds only in-frame ones; the method was immunoSEQ multiplex PCR. This sample has about 2.1 million clones, with 93% found just once. The sample taken for sequencing was naive CD8+ T cells from PBMCs. The receptors here all came from a man between 18 and 35 years old in good health. Some clones in this sample may be carry-over from other donors' samples.

The V call is TRBV27, the J call TRBJ2-7; 9 bases are a match to TRBD1. There are 15 residues in the CDR3. Germline CDR1 MNHEY, CDR2 SMNVEV (reference sequence). Germline trimming cut 6 bases from V and 6 bases from J; bases unmatched to any gene: 12. The CDR3 region has the DNA TGTGCCAGCAGATCCCGGGGACAGGGTTGGCTCGAGCAGTACTTC. Translated, it gives CASRSRGQGWLEQYF.

The sample holds one count of this clone. The V and J genes are TRBV28 and TRBJ2-7, with TRBD2 matching 9 bases. This CDR3 has 14 residues. Germline trimming cut 6 bases from V and 1 base from J; bases unmatched to any gene: 4. Germline CDR1 is MDHEN and CDR2 is SYDVKM. CDR3 sequence (DNA): TGTGCCAGCAGCGGAGCGGGAGGTTCCTACGAGCAGTACTTC. This translates into CASSGAGGSYEQYF.

This sequence joins TRBV28 and TRBJ1-5; a weak D match, TRBD1 (6 bases). The length of the CDR3 is 16 residues. The ends were cut back, 5 bases at V and 4 bases at J, with 18 bases in the middle. Looked up from germline, CDR1 is MDHEN and CDR2 is SYDVKM. The CDR3 DNA reads TGTGCCAGCAGTCCGGGGATGGGGGGCGGTAATCAGCCCCAGCATTTT. This encodes CASSPGMGGGNQPQHF.

The V call is TRBV29-1, the J call TRBJ2-7; no clear D gene. The CDR3 spans 13 residues. Germline CDR1 and CDR2: SQVTM and ANQGSEA. The V end lost 0 bases, the J end lost 4 bases, and 10 bases lay between the germline ends. This chain's CDR3 is CSVEDGQTYEQYF. The CDR3 region has the DNA TGCAGCGTTGAAGATGGGCAGACATACGAGCAGTACTTC.